The 10 T cell receptor beta chains below were found in one sample sequenced in a study of T cells expressing NK-cell markers. Reanalyzing the 5' RACE reads, TCRdb keeps one entry per CDR3 protein, without DNA. Its table records some 150,000 distinct CDR3 sequences. Sequencing input: blood T cells: a sorted CD56 or NKG2C T cell subset, CD4+ or CD8+ T cells, or bulk PBMC T cells (not recorded which). These receptors all stem from a man younger than 35 in good health.

The chain recombines TRBV20-1 with TRBJ2-1; the TCRdb call, TRBD2, lacks DNA for checking. Germline V CDR1 and CDR2: DFQATT, SNEGSKA (reference sequence). The CDR3 loop spans 15 amino acids. CDR3 protein: CSASSGSRSYNEQFF.

The rearrangement links TRBV12-3 or TRBV12-4 to TRBJ2-1; the TCRdb call, TRBD2, lacks DNA for checking. The CDR3 is 17 residues long. The chain's CDR3 is CASSFRGGRAIYNEQFF.

The chain has TRBV5-4 and TRBJ2-3. The CDR3 is 12 residues long. The germline gives CDR1 SGHNT, CDR2 YYREEE (reference sequence). CDR3 loop: CASSLDQDTQYF.

The rearrangement links TRBV19 to TRBJ2-2. The CDR3 totals 12 residues. Germline-derived CDR1 and CDR2 are LNHDA and SQIVND (reference sequence). CDR3 sequence reads: CASSIGVGELFF.

J is TRBJ1-4 and V is TRBV30; the D call of TRBD1 rests on TCRdb alone, since no DNA is present to check it. The CDR3 loop spans 15 amino acids. CDR1 and CDR2 from the germline V gene are GTSNPN and SVGIG (reference sequence). CDR3 residues: CAWGRQVRTNEKLFF.

V gene TRBV24-1 combines with J gene TRBJ2-1; without DNA, the TCRdb call of TRBD1 cannot be checked. The CDR3 contains 14 residues. The germline CDR1 and CDR2 sequences are KGHDR and SFDVKD. CDR3 loop: CATSTTGIGNEQFF.

The V call is TRBV12-5, the J call TRBJ2-7; with no DNA, the TCRdb D assignment of TRBD2 cannot be verified. CDR1 is LGHNT, CDR2 FRNRAP, per germline. The CDR3 has 16 amino acids. The CDR3 sequence: CASGLDGTSGSHEQYF.

The chain links TRBV6-1 to TRBJ2-7; with no DNA, the TCRdb D assignment of TRBD2 cannot be verified. This CDR3 is 12 amino acids long. Germline lookup yields CDR1 MNHNS and CDR2 SASEGT. The CDR3 spells CAGGGGVIEQYF.

The chain uses TRBV4-3 and TRBJ2-7; the D call from TCRdb, TRBD1, cannot be confirmed without DNA. The CDR3 is made up of 17 amino acids. CDR1 is LGHNA, CDR2 YSLEER, per germline. This CDR3 is CASSQVVRNGNLDEQYF.

This chain links TRBV6-1 with TRBJ1-1; TCRdb's D call, TRBD1, is unchecked because there is no DNA. Germline CDR1 and CDR2: MNHNS and SASEGT. There are 16 residues in the CDR3. The CDR3 here is CASVPGTGVGNTEAFF.